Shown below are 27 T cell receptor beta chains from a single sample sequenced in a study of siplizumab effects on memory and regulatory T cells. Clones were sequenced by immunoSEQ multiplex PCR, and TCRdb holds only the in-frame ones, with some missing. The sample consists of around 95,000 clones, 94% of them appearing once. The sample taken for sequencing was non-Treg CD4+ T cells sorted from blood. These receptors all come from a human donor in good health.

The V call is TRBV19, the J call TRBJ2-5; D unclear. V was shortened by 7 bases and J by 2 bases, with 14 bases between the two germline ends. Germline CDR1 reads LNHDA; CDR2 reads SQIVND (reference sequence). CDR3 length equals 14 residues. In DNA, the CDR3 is TGTGCCAGTATGAAAAAATTGGGGCAAGAGACCCAGTACTTC. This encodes CASMKKLGQETQYF.

The chain's CDR3 is CASSLAWGDSYEQYF. CDR3 bases: TGTGCCAGCAGCTTGGCATGGGGCGACTCCTACGAGCAGTACTTC. V is TRBV5-4 and J is TRBJ2-7, with TRBD1 as a possible D gene (5 bases). The germline V and J ends were trimmed by 0 bases and 0 bases, with 10 bases remaining between them. In germline, CDR1 is SGHNT, CDR2 YYREEE (reference sequence). This CDR3 spans 15 amino acids.

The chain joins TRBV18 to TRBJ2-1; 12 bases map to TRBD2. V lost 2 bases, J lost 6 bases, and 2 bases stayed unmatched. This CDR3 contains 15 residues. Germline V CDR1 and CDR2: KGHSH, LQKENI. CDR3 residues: CASSPVLAGGNEQFF. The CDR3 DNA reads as TGTGCCAGCTCACCAGTACTAGCGGGGGGCAATGAGCAGTTCTTC.

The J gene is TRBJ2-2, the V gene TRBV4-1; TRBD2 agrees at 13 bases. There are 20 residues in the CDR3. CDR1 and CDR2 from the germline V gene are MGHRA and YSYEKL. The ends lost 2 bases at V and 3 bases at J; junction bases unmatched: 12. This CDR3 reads CASSQRLGLAGVSYTGELFF. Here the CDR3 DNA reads TGCGCCAGCAGCCAAAGGCTCGGACTAGCGGGAGTTTCCTACACCGGGGAGCTGTTTTTT.

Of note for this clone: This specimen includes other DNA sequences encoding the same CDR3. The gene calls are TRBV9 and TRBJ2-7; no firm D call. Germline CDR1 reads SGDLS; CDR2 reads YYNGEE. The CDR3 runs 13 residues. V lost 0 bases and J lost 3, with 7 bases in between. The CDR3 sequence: CASSVGGSYEQYF. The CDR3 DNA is TGTGCCAGCAGCGTAGGTGGCAGCTACGAGCAGTACTTC.

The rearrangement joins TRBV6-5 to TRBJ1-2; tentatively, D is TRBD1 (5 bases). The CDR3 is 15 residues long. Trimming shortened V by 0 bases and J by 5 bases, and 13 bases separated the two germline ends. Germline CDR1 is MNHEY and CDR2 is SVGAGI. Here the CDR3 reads CASSYSGEGPYGYTF. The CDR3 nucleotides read TGTGCCAGCAGTTACTCGGGGGAAGGACCTTATGGCTACACCTTC.

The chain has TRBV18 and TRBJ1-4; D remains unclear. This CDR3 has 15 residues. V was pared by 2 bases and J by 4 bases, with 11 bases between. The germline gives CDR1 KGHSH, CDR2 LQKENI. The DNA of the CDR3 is TGTGCCAGCTCACCAGGGATTGTGGGTAATGAAAAACTGTTTTTT. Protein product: CASSPGIVGNEKLFF.

CDR3 DNA: TGTGCCAGCAGTTGGGACAGGGTAGTCACTGAAGCTTTCTTT. Its protein is CASSWDRVVTEAFF. The genes are TRBV5-4 and TRBJ1-1; 9 bases fit TRBD1. Germline trimming cut 5 bases from V and 4 bases from J; bases unmatched to any gene: 6. The germline CDR1 and CDR2 sequences are SGHNT and YYREEE (reference sequence). The CDR3 loop spans 14 amino acids. The full variable domain, rest sourced from reference TRBV5-4 and TRBJ1-1, is ETGVTQSPTHLIKTRGQQVTLRCSSQSGHNTVSWYQQALGQGPQFIFQYYREEENGRGNFPPRFSGLQFPNYSSELNVNALELDDSALYLCASSWDRVVTEAFFGQGTRLTVV.

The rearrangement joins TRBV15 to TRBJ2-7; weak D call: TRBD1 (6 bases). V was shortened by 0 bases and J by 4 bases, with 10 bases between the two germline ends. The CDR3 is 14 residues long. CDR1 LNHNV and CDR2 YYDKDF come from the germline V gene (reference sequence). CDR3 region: CATSRDQGWYEQYF. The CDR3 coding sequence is TGTGCCACCAGCAGAGATCAGGGGTGGTACGAGCAGTACTTC. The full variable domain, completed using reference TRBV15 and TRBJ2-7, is DAMVIQNPRYQVTQFGKPVTLSCSQTLNHNVMYWYQQKSSQAPKLLFHYYDKDFNNEADTPDNFQSRRPNTSFCFLDIRSPGLGDTAMYLCATSRDQGWYEQYFGPGTRLTVT.

The CDR3 DNA reads as TGTGCCAGCAGCGTATCGTCTAGCGGTAGCACAGATACGCAGTATTTT. Protein product: CASSVSSSGSTDTQYF. The chain is built from TRBV9 and TRBJ2-3, with 7 positions matching TRBD2. This CDR3 contains 16 residues. Germline V gives CDR1 SGDLS, CDR2 YYNGEE. With V trimmed by 1 base and J by 0 bases, 5 bases remained unmatched.

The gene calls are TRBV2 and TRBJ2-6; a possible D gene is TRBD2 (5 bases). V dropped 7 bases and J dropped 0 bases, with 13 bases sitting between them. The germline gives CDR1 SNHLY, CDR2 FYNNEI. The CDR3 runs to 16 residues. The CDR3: CASTQPGVSGANVLTF. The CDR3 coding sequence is TGTGCCAGCACTCAACCCGGGGTCTCTGGGGCCAACGTCCTGACTTTC.

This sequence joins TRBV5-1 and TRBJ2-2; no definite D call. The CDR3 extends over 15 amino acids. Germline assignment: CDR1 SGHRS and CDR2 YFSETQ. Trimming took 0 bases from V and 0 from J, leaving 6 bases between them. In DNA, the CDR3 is TGCGCCAGCAGCTTGGGACGCGCGAACACCGGGGAGCTGTTTTTT. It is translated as CASSLGRANTGELFF.

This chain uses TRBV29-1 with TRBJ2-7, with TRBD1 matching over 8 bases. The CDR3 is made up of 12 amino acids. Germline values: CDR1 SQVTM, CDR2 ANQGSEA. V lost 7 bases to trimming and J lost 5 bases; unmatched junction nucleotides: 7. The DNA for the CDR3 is TGCAGCGGTGGACAGGGTAGCAACGAGCAGTACTTC. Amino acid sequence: CSGGQGSNEQYF.

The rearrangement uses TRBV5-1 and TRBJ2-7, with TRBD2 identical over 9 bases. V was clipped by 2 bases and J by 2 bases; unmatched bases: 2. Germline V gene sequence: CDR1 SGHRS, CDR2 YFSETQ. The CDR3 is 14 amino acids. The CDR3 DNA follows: TGCGCCAGCAGCTTTAGCGGGAGTCCCTACGAGCAGTACTTC. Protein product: CASSFSGSPYEQYF.

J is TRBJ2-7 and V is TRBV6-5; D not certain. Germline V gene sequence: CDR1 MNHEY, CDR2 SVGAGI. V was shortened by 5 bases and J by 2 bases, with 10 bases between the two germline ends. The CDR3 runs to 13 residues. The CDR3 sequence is CASSEAATYEQYF. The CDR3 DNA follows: TGTGCCAGCAGTGAAGCCGCGACCTACGAGCAGTACTTC.

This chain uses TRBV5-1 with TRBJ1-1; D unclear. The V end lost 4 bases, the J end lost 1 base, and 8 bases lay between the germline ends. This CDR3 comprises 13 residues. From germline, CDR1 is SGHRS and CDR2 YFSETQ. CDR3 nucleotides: TGCGCCAGCAGCGAACCTCAGAACACTGAAGCTTTCTTT. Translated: CASSEPQNTEAFF.

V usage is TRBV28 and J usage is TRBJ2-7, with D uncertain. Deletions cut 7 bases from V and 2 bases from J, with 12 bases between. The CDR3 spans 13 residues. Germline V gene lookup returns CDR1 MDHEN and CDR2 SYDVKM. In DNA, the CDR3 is TGTGCCAGCATTGGTCCAATCCCCTACGAGCAGTACTTC. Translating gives CASIGPIPYEQYF.

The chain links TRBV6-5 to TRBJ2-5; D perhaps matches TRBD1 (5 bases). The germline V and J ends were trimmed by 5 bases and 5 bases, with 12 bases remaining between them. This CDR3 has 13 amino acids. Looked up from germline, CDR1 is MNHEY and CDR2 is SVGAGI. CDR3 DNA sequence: TGTGCCAGCAGTCAGGCAGGGCAGGAGACCCAGTACTTC. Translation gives CASSQAGQETQYF.

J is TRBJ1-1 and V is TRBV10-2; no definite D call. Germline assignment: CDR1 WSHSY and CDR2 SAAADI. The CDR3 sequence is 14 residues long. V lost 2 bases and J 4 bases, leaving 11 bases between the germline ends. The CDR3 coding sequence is TGCGCCAGCAGTGAGGGGTCCGCGGCCACTGAAGCTTTCTTT. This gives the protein CASSEGSAATEAFF.

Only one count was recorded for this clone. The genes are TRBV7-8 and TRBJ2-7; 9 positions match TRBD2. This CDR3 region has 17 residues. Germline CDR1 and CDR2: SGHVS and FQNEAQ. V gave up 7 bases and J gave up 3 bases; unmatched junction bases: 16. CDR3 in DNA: TGTGCCAGCACCCTTGAAAGGGCTAGCGGGACTTTCTACGAGCAGTACTTC. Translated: CASTLERASGTFYEQYF.

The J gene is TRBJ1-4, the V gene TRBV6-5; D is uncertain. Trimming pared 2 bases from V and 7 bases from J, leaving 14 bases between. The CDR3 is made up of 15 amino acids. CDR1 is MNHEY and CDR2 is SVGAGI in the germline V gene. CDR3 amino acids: CASSYQSADGEKLFF. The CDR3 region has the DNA TGTGCCAGCAGTTACCAGTCGGCGGATGGTGAAAAACTGTTTTTT.

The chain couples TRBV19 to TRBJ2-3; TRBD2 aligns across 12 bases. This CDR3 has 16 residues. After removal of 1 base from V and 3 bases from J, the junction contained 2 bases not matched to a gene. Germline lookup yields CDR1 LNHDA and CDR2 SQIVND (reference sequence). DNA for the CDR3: TGTGCCAGTAGTATAGGACTAGCGGGAGAGACAGATACGCAGTATTTT. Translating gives CASSIGLAGETDTQYF.

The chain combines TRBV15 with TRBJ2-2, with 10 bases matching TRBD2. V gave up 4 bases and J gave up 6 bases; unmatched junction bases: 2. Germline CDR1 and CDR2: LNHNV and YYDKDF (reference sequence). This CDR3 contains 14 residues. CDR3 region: CATSTLAGAGELFF. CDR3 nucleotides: TGTGCCACCAGCACTCTAGCGGGAGCCGGGGAGCTGTTTTTT.

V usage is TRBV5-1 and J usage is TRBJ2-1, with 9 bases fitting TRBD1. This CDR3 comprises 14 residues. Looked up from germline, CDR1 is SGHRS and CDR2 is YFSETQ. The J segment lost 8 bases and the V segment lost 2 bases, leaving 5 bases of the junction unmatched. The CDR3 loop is CASSFGDRAYEQFF. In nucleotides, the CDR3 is TGCGCCAGCAGCTTCGGGGACAGGGCGTATGAGCAGTTCTTC.

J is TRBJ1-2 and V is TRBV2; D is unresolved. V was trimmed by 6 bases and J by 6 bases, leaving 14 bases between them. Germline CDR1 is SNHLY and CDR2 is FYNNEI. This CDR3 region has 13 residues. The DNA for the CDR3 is TGTGCCAGCAGGGAGGGATATGGGGATGGCTACACCTTC. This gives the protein CASREGYGDGYTF. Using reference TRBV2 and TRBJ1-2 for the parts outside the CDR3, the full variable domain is EPEVTQTPSHQVTQMGQEVILRCVPISNHLYFYWYRQILGQKVEFLVSFYNNEISEKSEIFDDQFSVERPDGSNFTLKIRSTKLEDSAMYFCASREGYGDGYTFGSGTRLTVV.

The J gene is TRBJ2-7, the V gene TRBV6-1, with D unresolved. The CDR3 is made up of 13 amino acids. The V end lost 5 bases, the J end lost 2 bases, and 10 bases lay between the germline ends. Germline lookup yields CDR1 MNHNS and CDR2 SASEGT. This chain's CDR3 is CASSSTYTYEQYF. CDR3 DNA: TGTGCCAGCAGTAGTACCTACACCTACGAGCAGTACTTC.

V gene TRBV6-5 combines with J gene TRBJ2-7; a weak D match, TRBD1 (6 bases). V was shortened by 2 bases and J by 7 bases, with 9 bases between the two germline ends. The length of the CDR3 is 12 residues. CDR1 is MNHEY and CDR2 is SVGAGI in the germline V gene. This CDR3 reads CASSYARGEQYF. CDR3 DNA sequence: TGTGCCAGCAGTTACGCCAGGGGAGAGCAGTACTTC.